Below are 23 T cell receptor beta chains sequenced from a single sample in a study of CD8 T cells in Susac syndrome. Reverse transcription used roughly 0.5 to 1 ug RNA and random hexamers. A single record per CDR3 protein comes from TCRdb applying MiXCR to the immunoSEQ multiplex PCR reads. This sample has about 130,000 distinct CDR3 sequences, with 80% to 95% found just once. Sequenced sample: CD8+ T cells from PBMCs. The receptor source for this set is a human donor with multiple sclerosis.

V usage is TRBV9 and J usage is TRBJ1-3; possible D gene TRBD1, 5 bases. CDR3 length equals 17 residues. CDR1 SGDLS and CDR2 YYNGEE come from the germline V gene. Trimming took 2 bases from V and 2 from J, leaving 17 bases between them. The CDR3 nucleotides read TGTGCCAGCAGCGTCGGAGGAACTGGGGGTGCTGGAAACACCATATATTTT. It encodes CASSVGGTGGAGNTIYF.

This clonotype was observed a single time. At one boundary the junction diverges from the germline segment, which might be a read error. This chain links TRBV7-3 with TRBJ2-2, with D possibly being TRBD1 or TRBD2 (5 bases each). This CDR3 has 17 residues. In germline, CDR1 is SGHTA, CDR2 FQGTGA. The CDR3 DNA is TGTGCCAGCAGCCTAACGCCGGGACGGTTGAACACCGGGGAGCTGTTTTTT. Translation: CASSLTPGRLNTGELFF. The complete variable domain, with remaining parts taken from reference TRBV7-3 and TRBJ2-2, reads GAGVSQTPSNKVTEKGKYVELRCDPISGHTALYWYRQSLGQGPEFLIYFQGTGAADDSGLPNDRFFAVRPEGSVSTLKIQRTERGDSAVYLCASSLTPGRLNTGELFFGEGSRLTVL.

This sequence joins TRBV21-1 and TRBJ2-7; TRBD1 was called by the table and not checked on the DNA. TRBV21-1 is given as a pseudogene. CDR3 length: 14 residues. CDR3 region: CASSKLPSRGEQYV. CDR3 in DNA: TGTGCCAGCAGCAAACTTCCGAGCAGGGGCGAGCAGTACGTC.

The chain combines TRBV5-6 with TRBJ1-2; 8 nucleotides agree with TRBD1. The J segment lost 3 bases and the V segment lost 5 bases, leaving 6 bases of the junction unmatched. CDR3 size: 14 residues. The germline V gene has CDR1 SGHDT and CDR2 YYEEEE. The CDR3 reads CASSMTGVYYGYTF. Here the CDR3 DNA reads TGTGCCAGCAGTATGACAGGGGTATACTATGGCTACACCTTC.

This chain links TRBV19 with TRBJ2-1; the D is unclear. The CDR3 is 13 amino acids. V was trimmed by 4 bases and J by 3 bases, leaving 7 bases between them. From germline, CDR1 is LNHDA and CDR2 SQIVND (reference sequence). The CDR3 DNA is TGTGCCAGTAGTACAGGCGTCTACAATGAGCAGTTCTTC. It specifies CASSTGVYNEQFF.

The rearrangement uses TRBV9 and TRBJ2-2; possibly TRBD1 or TRBD2 for D (5 bases each). CDR1 is SGDLS and CDR2 is YYNGEE in the germline V gene. This CDR3 spans 16 amino acids. V lost 4 bases to trimming and J lost 13 bases, with 26 bases between them. The CDR3 DNA sequence: TGTGCCAGCAGCATCCCCCAGACGGGGCAAGAGAGGGGGCTGTTTTTT. Its protein is CASSIPQTGQERGLFF.

This clonotype occurred once. The gene calls are TRBV5-6 and TRBJ1-1, with D unclear. Between the trimmed V and J ends, which lost 3 bases and 1 base, there was a span of 7 bases. CDR1 is SGHDT and CDR2 is YYEEEE in the germline V gene. The CDR3 loop spans 13 amino acids. The CDR3 DNA follows: TGTGCCAGCAGCTCTACTCGGAACACTGAAGCTTTCTTT. Its protein is CASSSTRNTEAFF.

This clonotype turned up a few times. The J gene is TRBJ2-7, the V gene TRBV27; 9 nucleotides align to TRBD1. Per germline, CDR1 MNHEY and CDR2 SMNVEV (reference sequence). The junction had 1 base not matched to a gene; V was cut back by 3 bases and J by 1 base. The CDR3 is made up of 14 amino acids. CDR3 protein: CASSFGQGSYEQYF. The CDR3 DNA follows: TGTGCCAGCAGTTTCGGACAGGGGTCCTACGAGCAGTACTTC.

V is TRBV20-1 and J is TRBJ2-7; the match to TRBD2 covers 11 bases. The CDR3 extends over 14 amino acids. Germline CDR1 reads DFQATT; CDR2 reads SNEGSKA (reference sequence). Losses at the gene ends were 0 bases for V and 3 bases for J; bases not matched to a gene: 1. The DNA for the CDR3 is TGCAGTGCTAGAGAACTAGCGGGGGACTACGAGCAGTACGTC. This gives the protein CSARELAGDYEQYV.

This chain joins TRBV25-1 and TRBJ1-2; the D gene is possibly TRBD1 (5 bases). CDR1 MGHDK and CDR2 SYGVNS come from the germline V gene. V was pared by 1 base and J by 3 bases, with 12 bases between. This CDR3 comprises 15 residues. CDR3: CASSEWKGSDYGYTF. The CDR3 coding sequence is TGTGCCAGCAGTGAATGGAAGGGGTCCGACTATGGCTACACCTTC.

This clonotype was detected only once. The rearrangement joins TRBV7-3 to TRBJ2-6; D unclear. Germline loops: CDR1 SGHTA, CDR2 FQGTGA. The CDR3 is 15 amino acids. The V gene lost 3 bases and the J gene lost 2 bases, with 8 bases spanning the gap. The CDR3 is CASSLWATGANVLTF. The CDR3 DNA is TGTGCCAGCAGCTTGTGGGCCACTGGGGCCAACGTCCTGACTTTC.

This clonotype was detected once. The V and J genes are TRBV7-2 and TRBJ2-1; TRBD2 aligns across 10 bases. J lost 5 bases, V lost 0 bases, and 4 bases had no gene match. CDR1 and CDR2 (germline): SGHTA, FQGNSA. CDR3 length equals 16 residues. The CDR3: CASSLAGLAGDNEQFF. Here the CDR3 DNA reads TGTGCCAGCAGCTTAGCGGGGCTAGCGGGAGACAATGAGCAGTTCTTC.

J is TRBJ2-1 and V is TRBV21-1. TRBV21-1 is assigned pseudogene status. The CDR3 is made up of 13 amino acids. DNA for the CDR3: TGTGCCAGCAGCTTCCGGCCGTTGGGTGAGCAGTTCTTC. It encodes CASSFRPLGEQFF.

The CDR3 DNA reads TGTGCCAGCAGCCGCCCTTTGTGGGACAGGGGGCTCACAGATACGCAGTATTTT. Protein sequence: CASSRPLWDRGLTDTQYF. The V and J genes are TRBV4-2 and TRBJ2-3, with 12 bases fitting TRBD1. V lost 4 bases to trimming and J lost 2 bases; unmatched junction nucleotides: 10. The CDR3 is 18 residues long. The germline V gene encodes CDR1 LGHNA and CDR2 YNFKEQ.

In nucleotides, the CDR3 is TGTGCTAGTGGTCCAGGACTAGCGGCGACCCCCACAGATACGCAGTATTTT. Translating gives CASGPGLAATPTDTQYF. This chain uses TRBV12-5 with TRBJ2-3; 10 bases align to TRBD2. The CDR3 loop spans 17 amino acids. The trim removed 5 bases at V and 2 bases at J, leaving 10 bases unmatched. Germline V lookup: CDR1 LGHNT, CDR2 FRNRAP.

CDR3 DNA sequence: TGTGCCAGCAGCTTAGTGGGAGGGGCCGAATATGGCTACACCTTC. It codes for CASSLVGGAEYGYTF. The rearrangement joins TRBV7-9 to TRBJ1-2, with D perhaps matching TRBD1 (5 bases). V shed 1 base and J shed 5 bases, with 14 bases lying between them. The V gene's germline CDR1 is SEHNR and CDR2 FQNEAQ (reference sequence). The CDR3 extends over 15 amino acids.

This chain uses TRBV19 with TRBJ2-7; possible D gene TRBD2, 5 bases. Germline lookup yields CDR1 LNHDA and CDR2 SQIVND (reference sequence). V lost 9 bases, J lost 3 bases, and 21 bases lay in between. The CDR3 extends over 15 amino acids. CDR3 nucleotide sequence: TGTGCCAGCTCGGACTCACCCACCCTGGGCTACGAGCAGTACTTC. This translates into CASSDSPTLGYEQYF.

The chain carries TRBV5-1 and TRBJ2-3; D remains unclear. Trimming removed 0 bases at V and 1 base at J, with 9 bases between. The CDR3 contains 15 residues. Germline CDR1 and CDR2: SGHRS and YFSETQ. CDR3 sequence (DNA): TGCGCCAGCAGCTTGGAGAGGAGCCGCACAGATACGCAGTATTTT. Its translation is CASSLERSRTDTQYF.

CDR3 region: CASSQDHSGGYYGYTF. The CDR3 DNA reads as TGCGCCAGCAGCCAAGATCATTCAGGGGGCTACTATGGCTACACCTTC. The chain couples TRBV4-1 to TRBJ1-2, with 8 bases lining up with TRBD1. Germline V gene sequence: CDR1 MGHRA, CDR2 YSYEKL. The ends lost 0 bases at V and 3 bases at J; junction bases unmatched: 6. CDR3 length: 16 amino acids.

The chain joins TRBV19 to TRBJ2-1; D is perhaps TRBD2 (6 bases). The CDR3 is 12 amino acids. CDR1 is LNHDA, CDR2 SQIVND, per germline (reference sequence). With 6 bases removed from V and 10 bases from J, the gap between germline ends came to 13 bases. Here the CDR3 DNA reads TGTGCCAGTAGCATCGGCGGGAAAGAGCAGTTCTTC. Translation gives CASSIGGKEQFF.

This clonotype appeared a single time. Compared with germline, one end of the junction differs, possibly owing to a read error. J is TRBJ1-1 and V is TRBV30; no firm D call. This CDR3 region has 11 residues. Germline loops: CDR1 GTSNPN, CDR2 SVGIG (reference sequence). In DNA, the CDR3 is TGTGCCTGGAGTGTACCGGGTGAAGTTTTCTTT. This gives the protein CAWSVPGEVFF.

Only one count was recorded for this clonotype. CDR3: CASSPRLAGGLGEQFF. CDR3 DNA: TGTGCCAGCAGCCCACGACTAGCGGGAGGGCTGGGTGAGCAGTTCTTC. This rearrangement joins TRBV7-2 to TRBJ2-1; TRBD2 matches 14 bases. The CDR3 loop spans 16 amino acids. Germline V gene lookup returns CDR1 SGHTA and CDR2 FQGNSA. Unmatched junction bases numbered 9, after V lost 5 bases and J lost 9 bases.

The chain is built from TRBV4-1 and TRBJ1-1, with D possibly being TRBD1 (5 bases). The germline V gene has CDR1 MGHRA and CDR2 YSYEKL. With 1 base removed from V and 0 bases from J, the gap between germline ends came to 9 bases. This CDR3 has 15 amino acids. CDR3 nucleotides: TGCGCCAGCAGCCAAGCCAGGGAGGTGAACACTGAAGCTTTCTTT. It yields the protein CASSQAREVNTEAFF.